This TCR beta chain comes out of a study of a mutant IDH1 vaccine in newly diagnosed glioma. Study information: Every participant had undergone radiotherapy, temozolomide, or both before, and most underwent both.

The repertoire was sequenced with immunoSEQ multiplex PCR; TCRdb's copy has only in-frame clones and lacks some. This sample yields about 86,000 clones, of which 65% to 90% are seen a single time; approximately 2.1% belongs to the top ten. Germline V gives CDR1 MDHEN, CDR2 SYDVKM. The CDR3 extends over 17 amino acids. The V end lost 5 bases, the J end lost 1 base, and 18 bases lay between the germline ends. As to time point: week 23, last vaccination. A 20-mer mutant IDH1 peptide at 300 ug was injected subcutaneously with topical imiquimod. In regard to this clone: Its antigen is not identified.

Specimen: PBMCs, collected from a glioma patient whose treatment included an IDH1 peptide vaccine. The clonotype was recovered from a man aged 25 to 40 with glioma. Some clones in this sample may be carry-over from other donors' samples. The chain joins TRBV28 to TRBJ1-5; D gene unclear. The CDR3 coding sequence is TGTGCCAGCAGTCTAAGGGCTTCGGTGAGGAGCAATCAGCCCCAGCATTTT. Translating gives CASSLRASVRSNQPQHF.